Shown below are 26 T cell receptor beta chains from a single sample sequenced in a study of blood T cell repertoires in COVID-19. Using immunoSEQ multiplex PCR, the repertoire was profiled, and TCRdb retains in-frame clones only, with some absent. The data contain about 220,000 clones, 65% to 90% of them singletons. The sample consisted of peripheral blood. These receptors originate from a man aged 45 to 65 with active or convalescent COVID-19.

This CDR3 is CASSSSWMRETQYF. Here the CDR3 DNA reads TGCGCCAGCAGCTCTTCTTGGATGCGGGAGACCCAGTACTTC. The rearrangement links TRBV5-1 to TRBJ2-5; D not certain. CDR1 SGHRS and CDR2 YFSETQ come from the germline V gene. V was trimmed by 3 bases and J by 5 bases, leaving 14 bases between them. This CDR3 comprises 14 residues.

The chain employs TRBV7-9 and TRBJ1-1; perhaps TRBD1 as D (6 bases). The germline CDR1 and CDR2 sequences are SEHNR and FQNEAQ (reference sequence). V lost 5 bases and J lost 4, with 11 bases in between. The CDR3 sequence is 13 residues long. This CDR3 is CASSPRGGTEAFF. CDR3 bases: TGTGCCAGCAGCCCAAGGGGGGGCACTGAAGCTTTCTTT.

This clone was seen a handful of times. The rearrangement joins TRBV6-7 to TRBJ2-5; D may be TRBD2 (6 bases). TRBV6-7 is recorded as an ORF, its role being uncertain. The CDR3 contains 11 residues. Trimming left V 8 bases short and J 3 bases short, with 7 bases between. CDR3 nucleotide sequence: TGTGCCAGCTGGGGGGAAGAGACCCAGTACTTC. Translation gives CASWGEETQYF.

The rearrangement links TRBV6-2 or TRBV6-3 to TRBJ1-1, with 7 bases that match TRBD1. Germline CDR1 reads MNHEY; CDR2 reads SVGEGT. V shed 5 bases, J shed 0 bases, and the junction held 6 bases outside the gene matches. The CDR3 length is 15 residues. CDR3 region: CASSPLTGLNTEAFF. The CDR3, as DNA: TGTGCCAGCAGTCCACTGACAGGGCTGAACACTGAAGCTTTCTTT.

This chain links TRBV4-3 with TRBJ1-1, with 7 bases identical to TRBD1. Germline CDR1 is LGHNA and CDR2 is YSLEER. The CDR3 runs 14 residues. V gave up 6 bases and J gave up 2 bases; unmatched junction bases: 6. The CDR3 protein is CASSPRGPNTEAFF. CDR3 in DNA: TGCGCCAGCAGTCCTAGGGGGCCAAACACTGAAGCTTTCTTT.

J is TRBJ1-1 and V is TRBV5-1, with TRBD1 matching 7 bases. Germline-derived CDR1 and CDR2 are SGHRS and YFSETQ. The CDR3 sequence is 15 residues long. J was trimmed by 4 bases and V by 3 bases; bases with no gene match: 9. DNA of the CDR3: TGCGCCAGCAGCTGGAGCTTAGACAGGGCCACTGAAGCTTTCTTT. It is translated as CASSWSLDRATEAFF.

The chain combines TRBV11-2 with TRBJ2-7, with 7 positions matching TRBD2. J lost 2 bases, V lost 4 bases, and 5 bases had no gene match. CDR1 and CDR2 from the germline V gene are SGHAT and FQNNGV. CDR3 length: 14 residues. The CDR3 loop is CASSSWGGPYEQYV. DNA for the CDR3: TGTGCCAGCAGCTCCTGGGGGGGTCCCTACGAGCAGTACGTC.

The chain joins TRBV7-9 to TRBJ2-7, with D perhaps matching TRBD1 (5 bases). CDR3 size: 14 residues. Germline lookup yields CDR1 SEHNR and CDR2 FQNEAQ (reference sequence). Trimming stripped 4 bases from V and 2 bases from J, with 12 bases between. CDR3 DNA sequence: TGTGCCAGCAGCTCTACGACAGTTCCCTACGAGCAGTACTTC. It yields the protein CASSSTTVPYEQYF.

The chain joins TRBV7-8 to TRBJ2-1; D perhaps matches TRBD2 (5 bases). This CDR3 is 12 amino acids long. With 1 base removed from V and 7 bases from J, the gap between germline ends came to 5 bases. Germline loops: CDR1 SGHVS, CDR2 FQNEAQ. CDR3 sequence: CASSLGENEQFF. CDR3 sequence (DNA): TGTGCCAGCAGCTTAGGGGAGAATGAGCAGTTCTTC.

The chain combines TRBV28 with TRBJ2-7; TRBD1 matches at 9 bases. This CDR3 contains 16 residues. J was trimmed by 5 bases and V by 6 bases; bases with no gene match: 14. In germline, CDR1 is MDHEN, CDR2 SYDVKM. CDR3 residues: CASSHRPGQGRNEQYF. In DNA, the CDR3 is TGTGCCAGCAGCCATCGACCGGGACAGGGTCGGAACGAGCAGTACTTC.

The chain recombines TRBV30 with TRBJ1-2; D is uncertain. The CDR3 has 15 residues. The germline V and J ends were trimmed by 2 bases and 4 bases, with 17 bases remaining between them. From germline, CDR1 is GTSNPN and CDR2 SVGIG (reference sequence). The CDR3 loop is CAWSRAYPNFYGYTF. The CDR3 region has the DNA TGTGCCTGGAGTCGAGCCTACCCAAACTTCTATGGCTACACCTTC.

This chain links TRBV3-1 (or the pseudogene TRBV3-2) with TRBJ2-3; D remains unclear. Germline values: CDR1 LGHDT, CDR2 YNNKEL (reference sequence). Trimming pared 4 bases from V and 5 bases from J, leaving 7 bases between. This CDR3 contains 12 residues. Here the CDR3 reads CASSPRIDTQYF. The CDR3 DNA reads as TGTGCCAGCAGCCCCAGGATAGATACGCAGTATTTT.

The J gene is TRBJ2-2, the V gene TRBV7-2; D is ambiguous. Trimming took off 6 bases at V and 2 bases at J, with 13 bases between the two ends. This CDR3 has 15 amino acids. CDR1 is SGHTA, CDR2 FQGNSA, per germline. The DNA for the CDR3 is TGTGCCAGCAGGGCGGCGGTGGTTAACACCGGGGAGCTGTTTTTT. It yields the protein CASRAAVVNTGELFF.

The chain carries TRBV9 and TRBJ2-5; the D is unclear. V lost 2 bases, J lost 2 bases, and 7 bases lay in between. Germline CDR1 is SGDLS and CDR2 is YYNGEE. The CDR3 spans 13 residues. CDR3 sequence: CASSVNFQETQYF. In nucleotides, the CDR3 is TGTGCCAGCAGCGTTAACTTTCAAGAGACCCAGTACTTC.

V usage is TRBV6-5 and J usage is TRBJ2-7; D might be TRBD2 (5 bases). The CDR3 consists of 14 residues. CDR1 and CDR2 from the germline V gene are MNHEY and SVGAGI. V lost 10 bases and J lost 5, with 21 bases in between. In DNA form, the CDR3 reads TGTGCCACGCGGGTCAGTGGGGTCGGCAACGAGCAGTACGTC. Its protein product is CATRVSGVGNEQYV.

This clone showed up just a few times. The CDR3 nucleotides are TGTGGGATCAGGGATAGAAATGAAAAACTGTTTTTT. Its translation: CGIRDRNEKLFF. The chain couples TRBV19 to TRBJ1-4; D might be TRBD1 (5 bases). The CDR3 length is 12 residues. Germline lookup yields CDR1 LNHDA and CDR2 SQIVND (reference sequence).

This rearrangement joins TRBV4-1 to TRBJ2-5, with 10 bases matching TRBD2. CDR1 and CDR2 (germline): MGHRA, YSYEKL. CDR3 length: 16 residues. The V and J ends lost 2 bases and 4 bases, in that order; junction bases with no gene match: 7. CDR3 sequence reads: CASSQKAGGFRETQYF. CDR3 nucleotides: TGCGCCAGCAGCCAAAAAGCGGGAGGGTTTCGAGAGACCCAGTACTTC.

The chain uses TRBV7-9 and TRBJ2-2; D is uncertain. CDR3 length equals 13 residues. Trimming took 1 base from V and 6 from J, leaving 6 bases between them. From germline, CDR1 is SEHNR and CDR2 FQNEAQ (reference sequence). This chain's CDR3 is CASSLGVPGELFF. CDR3 nucleotides: TGTGCCAGCAGCTTAGGAGTCCCCGGGGAGCTGTTTTTT.

The CDR3 DNA follows: TGCGCCAGCAGCCAAGTCTCGAACGGCTACGAGCAGTACTTC. As protein: CASSQVSNGYEQYF. This chain connects TRBV4-3 to TRBJ2-7; no reliable D call. Germline V lookup: CDR1 LGHNA, CDR2 YSLEER. V was cut by 1 base and J by 3 bases, with 10 bases left in between. This CDR3 spans 14 amino acids.

The chain couples TRBV6-1 to TRBJ1-5; no reliable D call. The ends were cut back, 2 bases at V and 3 bases at J, with 8 bases in the middle. In germline, CDR1 is MNHNS, CDR2 SASEGT. The CDR3 length is 14 residues. CDR3 sequence: CASSEHMANQPQHF. The CDR3, as DNA: TGTGCCAGCAGTGAACATATGGCCAATCAGCCCCAGCATTTT.

The chain uses TRBV5-1 and TRBJ1-2; the match to TRBD1 covers 8 bases. V shed 4 bases and J 8 bases; nucleotides not matched to a gene: 10. This CDR3 is built from 14 residues. Per the germline V gene, CDR1 is SGHRS and CDR2 is YFSETQ. CDR3 protein: CASSPDRVRRGYTF. The CDR3 DNA is TGCGCCAGCAGCCCGGACAGGGTAAGACGCGGCTACACCTTC.

This chain links TRBV10-3 with TRBJ2-7, with TRBD2 matching 7 bases. CDR1 ENHRY and CDR2 SYGVKD come from the germline V gene. The J segment lost 0 bases and the V segment lost 2 bases, leaving 1 base of the junction unmatched. The CDR3 is 14 residues long. The CDR3, as DNA: TGTGCCATCAGTGAGAGCGGGGCCTCCTACGAGCAGTACTTC. Translating gives CAISESGASYEQYF.

CDR3 in DNA: TGTGCCAGCTCATACCCTAGCGGGTCCCTCTACAATGAGCAGTTCTTC. As protein: CASSYPSGSLYNEQFF. This chain links TRBV18 with TRBJ2-1, with 8 bases aligning to TRBD2. Germline CDR1 and CDR2: KGHSH and LQKENI. Trimming cost V 5 bases and J 3 bases; bases outside gene matches: 9. The CDR3 length is 16 residues.

The chain employs TRBV7-2 and TRBJ2-7; 14 nucleotides agree with TRBD2. The CDR3 extends over 17 amino acids. From germline, CDR1 is SGHTA and CDR2 FQGNSA. The junction had 12 bases not matched to a gene; V was cut back by 5 bases and J by 6 bases. The CDR3 here is CASSPQGLAGVGREQYF. Written as DNA, the CDR3 is TGTGCCAGCAGCCCCCAGGGACTAGCGGGAGTGGGTCGCGAGCAGTACTTC.

The chain recombines TRBV7-8 with TRBJ2-7, with TRBD2 matching over 14 bases. The CDR3 contains 16 residues. V gave up 4 bases and J gave up 2 bases; unmatched junction bases: 4. Germline V lookup: CDR1 SGHVS, CDR2 FQNEAQ. CDR3 bases: TGTGCCAGCAGCTCGGGACTAGCGGGAGTAGCCTACGAGCAGTACTTC. This translates into CASSSGLAGVAYEQYF.

The gene calls are TRBV4-2 and TRBJ1-2, with TRBD1 identical over 8 bases. The CDR3 is made up of 16 amino acids. V was pared by 0 bases and J by 5 bases, with 8 bases of the junction left unmatched. CDR1 is LGHNA and CDR2 is YNFKEQ in the germline V gene. The CDR3 loop reads CASSQDDSGGAYGYTF. The DNA of the CDR3 is TGTGCCAGCAGCCAAGATGATTCAGGGGGCGCTTATGGCTACACCTTC.